What follows are 15 T cell receptor beta chains derived from one specimen sequenced in a study of T cell changes during pregnancy in multiple sclerosis. The method was immunoSEQ multiplex PCR; TCRdb's version includes in-frame clones alone and lacks a portion of them. The sample has some 30,000 clones; 90% to 95% are singletons. The specimen was CD8+ T cells from peripheral blood mononuclear cells, collected in the second trimester of pregnancy. The receptors were sampled from a female donor in good health, enrolled as a control in a pregnancy study.

V and J are TRBV6-5 and TRBJ1-5; no clear D gene. Germline assignment: CDR1 MNHEY and CDR2 SVGAGI. This CDR3 has 14 amino acids. With 2 bases removed from V and 1 base from J, the gap between germline ends came to 6 bases. CDR3 nucleotide sequence: TGTGCCAGCAGTTACGCGCCGAGCAATCAGCCCCAGCATTTT. Its translation is CASSYAPSNQPQHF.

V usage is TRBV2 and J usage is TRBJ2-3, with D possibly TRBD1 on 6 matching bases. Trimming shortened V by 6 bases and J by 6 bases, and 10 bases separated the two germline ends. CDR3 length: 12 residues. CDR1 is SNHLY and CDR2 is FYNNEI in the germline V gene. CDR3 nucleotides: TGTGCCAGCAGGACAGGTACGGATACGCAGTATTTT. Translating gives CASRTGTDTQYF.

This chain joins TRBV11-1 and TRBJ1-6; D perhaps matches TRBD1 (5 bases). Germline V gene lookup returns CDR1 SGHAT and CDR2 FQDESV (reference sequence). The CDR3 length is 13 residues. Trimming removed 5 bases from V and 10 bases from J, with 12 bases in between. The CDR3 DNA is TGTGCCAGCAGCCCAGGGATCGGCTCACCCCTCCACTTT. Its protein product is CASSPGIGSPLHF. Full variable domain (missing parts from reference TRBV11-1 and TRBJ1-6): EAEVAQSPRYKITEKSQAVAFWCDPISGHATLYWYRQILGQGPELLVQFQDESVVDDSQLPKDRFSAERLKGVDSTLKIQPAELGDSAMYLCASSPGIGSPLHFGNGTRLTVT.

V gene TRBV27 combines with J gene TRBJ2-7; D perhaps matches TRBD2 (6 bases). Germline V CDR1 and CDR2: MNHEY, SMNVEV (reference sequence). This CDR3 comprises 14 residues. Trimming removed 4 bases from V and 1 base from J, with 11 bases in between. The DNA of the CDR3 is TGTGCCAGCAGTTCGGGGGATAGGTCCTACGAGCAGTACTTC. This gives the protein CASSSGDRSYEQYF.

The chain is built from TRBV9 and TRBJ2-3; maybe TRBD1 (6 bases). The CDR3 extends over 15 amino acids. V was shortened by 0 bases and J by 0 bases, with 8 bases between the two germline ends. CDR1 SGDLS and CDR2 YYNGEE come from the germline V gene. The chain's CDR3 is CASSVGGGSTDTQYF. The CDR3 nucleotides read TGTGCCAGCAGCGTAGGAGGGGGTAGCACAGATACGCAGTATTTT.

The chain recombines TRBV28 with TRBJ1-1; tentatively, D is TRBD1 (5 bases). Germline lookup yields CDR1 MDHEN and CDR2 SYDVKM. The CDR3 sequence is 17 residues long. The V and J ends lost 1 base and 1 base respectively, with 16 bases between them. CDR3 sequence (DNA): TGTGCCAGCAGTTTATTGGATGGGCAGGGTGGGAACACTGAAGCTTTCTTT. Translation: CASSLLDGQGGNTEAFF.

This chain uses TRBV27 with TRBJ2-1; TRBD1 agrees at 11 bases. Per the germline V gene, CDR1 is MNHEY and CDR2 is SMNVEV (reference sequence). This CDR3 is built from 13 residues. Trimming removed 8 bases from V and 5 bases from J; junction bases left unmatched: 2. The CDR3 nucleotides are TGTGCCAGCGGACAGGGGGCCCACAATGAGCAGTTCTTC. Its protein product is CASGQGAHNEQFF.

The chain uses TRBV7-9 and TRBJ2-7; D possibly corresponds to TRBD2 (6 bases). The CDR3 length is 13 residues. The V gene's germline CDR1 is SEHNR and CDR2 FQNEAQ (reference sequence). V was clipped by 6 bases and J by 2 bases, with 11 bases between them. CDR3 sequence (DNA): TGTGCCAGCAGAACGGGACTTACCTACGAGCAGTACTTC. Translation: CASRTGLTYEQYF.

The chain employs TRBV29-1 and TRBJ1-2; tentatively, D is TRBD1 (5 bases). Per the germline V gene, CDR1 is SQVTM and CDR2 is ANQGSEA. This CDR3 has 13 residues. The V end was cut by 3 bases, the J end by 2 bases, with 10 bases between. The CDR3 loop is CSVDPTDNYGYTF. As DNA, the CDR3 is TGCAGCGTTGACCCGACAGACAACTATGGCTACACCTTC.

The V call is TRBV4-2, the J call TRBJ1-1, with TRBD1 as a possible D gene (5 bases). The CDR3 has 16 amino acids. Per the germline V gene, CDR1 is LGHNA and CDR2 is YNFKEQ. Trimming took 5 bases from V and 0 from J, leaving 16 bases between them. CDR3 amino acids: CASSGWMGPMNTEAFF. The CDR3 region has the DNA TGTGCCAGCAGCGGCTGGATGGGGCCCATGAACACTGAAGCTTTCTTT.

This clone was detected once. The CDR3 DNA sequence: TGTGCCAGCAGCTCCAGAGGGGGCGGCTTTTCGGATACGCAGTATTTT. Protein product: CASSSRGGGFSDTQYF. The chain links TRBV9 to TRBJ2-3; 7 positions match TRBD1. Unmatched junction bases numbered 14, after V lost 4 bases and J lost 6 bases. Germline-derived CDR1 and CDR2 are SGDLS and YYNGEE. There are 16 residues in the CDR3.

The V and J genes are TRBV27 and TRBJ1-2, with a weak D call TRBD1 (6 bases). The germline CDR1 and CDR2 sequences are MNHEY and SMNVEV (reference sequence). The CDR3 consists of 13 residues. V was clipped by 3 bases and J by 7 bases, with 12 bases between them. CDR3 nucleotides: TGTGCCAGCAGTTTGTCAGGGGCGTCTGGCTACACCTTC. It codes for CASSLSGASGYTF.

The V gene is TRBV5-7, the J gene TRBJ1-4; 9 bases agree with TRBD1. TRBV5-7 counts as an open reading frame of uncertain function. After removal of 4 bases from V and 2 bases from J, the junction contained 12 bases not matched to a gene. The CDR3 totals 18 residues. CDR3 in DNA: TGTGCCAGCAGCCGTCCCGGGACAGGGTTAGAGACTAATGAAAAACTGTTTTTT. Translating gives CASSRPGTGLETNEKLFF.

V gene TRBV7-9 combines with J gene TRBJ1-1; 9 bases map to TRBD1. The junction had 4 bases not matched to a gene; V was cut back by 4 bases and J by 1 base. The germline V gene has CDR1 SEHNR and CDR2 FQNEAQ (reference sequence). The CDR3 is made up of 15 amino acids. The CDR3 region has the DNA TGTGCCAGCAGCTCACACAGGGGGCAGAACACTGAAGCTTTCTTT. Protein: CASSSHRGQNTEAFF.

The chain recombines TRBV21-1 with TRBJ1-2; TRBD1, the table's D call, was not compared with the DNA. TRBV21-1 is assigned pseudogene status. The CDR3 loop spans 15 amino acids. CDR3 in amino acids: CASSIGWDRDYGYTF. The CDR3 DNA reads as TGTGCCAGCAGCATTGGTTGGGACAGGGACTATGGCTACACCTTC.